This T cell receptor beta chain was recorded in a study of blood T cell repertoires in COVID-19. In the original analysis: Cell counts per sample came from amplifying reference gene primers. Generated by immunoSEQ multiplex PCR, the TCRdb table keeps only in-frame clones and is missing some. The V and J calls and the clone size are those of that table, but D and trimming were determined from the DNA. The sample records under 300,000 clones, 75% to 95% being singletons. V lost 2 bases and J 2 bases, leaving 9 bases between the germline ends. The germline CDR1 and CDR2 sequences are ENHRY and SYGVKD. This CDR3 contains 14 residues. Symptom resolution, clearance, or two negative PCRs marked the recovered donors of Cohort 3. This clone was recorded once.

This chain joins TRBV10-3 and TRBJ1-2; TRBD1 is a possible D gene (5 bases). This TCR was recovered from a woman under 30 who had recovered from COVID-19. Sequenced material: PBMCs or T cells enriched from blood (not recorded which). CDR3 residues: CAISEGQGNYGYTF. In DNA form, the CDR3 reads TGTGCCATCAGTGAGGGGCAGGGCAACTATGGCTACACCTTC.